This is a list of T cell receptor beta chains from one sample in a study of spatial heterogeneity in lung cancer. MiXCR was run by TCRdb on the 5' RACE reads, yielding one entry per CDR3 protein. Of about 95,000 distinct CDR3 sequences in the sample, approximately 8.6% were seen once. The specimen comprised PBMCs, sampled at surgery. Receptor source: a male donor with early-stage non-small cell lung cancer. Both conserved end residues are part of each CDR3. A D gene is named only where the DNA matches it firmly. Where a row states a size, it is once, few, many or the class of an expanded clone; other rows omit it.

D gene,V gene,clone size,J gene,CDR3 DNA,CDR3 protein
.,TRBV3-1,many,TRBJ2-3,TGTGCCAGCAGCCAGGCAGGGAGACTCAGCACAGATACGCAGTATTTT,CASSQAGRLSTDTQYF
TRBD1,TRBV28,.,TRBJ1-2,TGTGCCAGCACCGACGGGACAGGAAAGCTCTCACCCTATGGCTACACCTTC,CASTDGTGKLSPYGYTF
TRBD2,TRBV6-2/TRBV6-3,.,TRBJ2-1,TGTGCCAGCAGTCGGACTAGCGGGGGGCTCCGGGTCAATGAGCAGTTCTTC,CASSRTSGGLRVNEQFF
TRBD1,TRBV28,many,TRBJ1-2,TGTGCCTGCTCCCGGGACAGGGGGCCTGGTGGCTACACCTTC,CACSRDRGPGGYTF
.,TRBV11-2,many,TRBJ1-1,TGTGCCAGCAGCGGCAGGACAGCGAACACTGAAGCTTTCTTT,CASSGRTANTEAFF
.,TRBV20-1,many,TRBJ2-7,TGCAGTGCTAGAGATCGTGTAAACAGTCCCCTGAGCGAGCAGTACTTC,CSARDRVNSPLSEQYF
TRBD2,TRBV7-9,many,TRBJ2-3,TGTGCCAGCAGCGCATCTAGCGGGTTGGTGGCAGATACGCAGTATTTT,CASSASSGLVADTQYF
TRBD1,TRBV6-6,.,TRBJ2-7,TGTGCCAGCAGAACCAACAGGGGCACCATCTACGAGCAGTACTTC,CASRTNRGTIYEQYF
.,TRBV12-3/TRBV12-4,many,TRBJ1-1,TGTGCCAGCAGTACAGCCTTAGGGGGGAACACTGAAGCTTTCTTT,CASSTALGGNTEAFF
.,TRBV12-3/TRBV12-4,few,TRBJ2-5,TGTGCCAGCAGTTTTGCCCTAGCCGGGGAGACCCAGTACTTC,CASSFALAGETQYF
.,TRBV5-1,few,TRBJ1-4,TGCGCCAGCAGCTTACAGGGCCCTAATGAAAAACTGTTTTTT,CASSLQGPNEKLFF
TRBD2,TRBV19,few,TRBJ2-1,TGTGCCAGTACCCCAGGACTAGCGGATTACAGCTCCTACAATGAGCAGTTCTTC,CASTPGLADYSSYNEQFF
.,TRBV29-1,few,TRBJ1-5,TGCAGCGTTGGGGGCAGGGCCGGAGGCAATCAGCCCCAGCATTTT,CSVGGRAGGNQPQHF
TRBD1,TRBV6-2/TRBV6-3,once,TRBJ1-5,TGTGCCAGCAGCTGGGACAGAGATCAGCCCCAGCATTTT,CASSWDRDQPQHF
.,TRBV2,many,TRBJ2-7,TGTGCCAGCAGTGCAGGCAGAGTCTCCTACGAGCAGTACTTC,CASSAGRVSYEQYF
.,TRBV7-8,many,TRBJ2-1,TGTGCCAGCAGCTTAAGGACGGGCCCGTACTACAATGAGCAGTTCTTC,CASSLRTGPYYNEQFF
TRBD1,TRBV28,many,TRBJ2-1,TGTGCCAGCAGCTCAGGGGGAAGTGAGCAGTTCTTC,CASSSGGSEQFF
.,TRBV5-1,many,TRBJ1-1,TGCGCCAGCAGCTTGCAGGTAACCACTGAAGCTTTCTTT,CASSLQVTTEAFF
.,TRBV6-5,.,TRBJ2-7,TGTGCCAGCAGTTACTCCATACAGGTGAACGAGCAGTACTTC,CASSYSIQVNEQYF
TRBD2,TRBV10-3,many,TRBJ2-3,TGTGCCATCAGTGTGGCGGGGGGCACAGATACGCAGTATTTT,CAISVAGGTDTQYF
.,TRBV20-1,many,TRBJ1-6,TGCAGTGCTAGAGTTGCAGGGTATAATTCACCCCTCCACTTT,CSARVAGYNSPLHF
.,TRBV4-2,few,TRBJ2-7,TGTGCCAGCAGCCAAGTGGGGGCCTGGGAGCAGTACTTC,CASSQVGAWEQYF
.,TRBV5-1,many,TRBJ2-1,TGCGCCAGCAGCTCCGGATGGGGTAATGAGCAGTTCTTC,CASSSGWGNEQFF
.,TRBV5-4,many,TRBJ1-1,TGTGCCAGCAGCCCCCCAGGAACCGGGGTCACTGAAGCTTTCTTT,CASSPPGTGVTEAFF
TRBD1,TRBV28,many,TRBJ2-7,TGTGCCAGCAGTTTGGCCGGGACAGGGAGGCCCTACGAGCAGTACTTC,CASSLAGTGRPYEQYF
TRBD2,TRBV29-1,.,TRBJ2-3,TGCAGCGTTGATGGGCTAGCGGGAGGCCTGCCCACAGATACGCAGTATTTT,CSVDGLAGGLPTDTQYF
.,TRBV19,many,TRBJ2-1,TGTGCCAGTAGTATATCGGGGGAGCAGTTCTTC,CASSISGEQFF
.,TRBV20-1,many,TRBJ1-1,TGCAGTGCTAGAAAGGGGCAAGTGACTGAAGCTTTCTTT,CSARKGQVTEAFF
TRBD1,TRBV20-1,.,TRBJ1-5,TGCAGTGCTAGGGACAGGATAGGCAATCAGCCCCAGCATTTT,CSARDRIGNQPQHF